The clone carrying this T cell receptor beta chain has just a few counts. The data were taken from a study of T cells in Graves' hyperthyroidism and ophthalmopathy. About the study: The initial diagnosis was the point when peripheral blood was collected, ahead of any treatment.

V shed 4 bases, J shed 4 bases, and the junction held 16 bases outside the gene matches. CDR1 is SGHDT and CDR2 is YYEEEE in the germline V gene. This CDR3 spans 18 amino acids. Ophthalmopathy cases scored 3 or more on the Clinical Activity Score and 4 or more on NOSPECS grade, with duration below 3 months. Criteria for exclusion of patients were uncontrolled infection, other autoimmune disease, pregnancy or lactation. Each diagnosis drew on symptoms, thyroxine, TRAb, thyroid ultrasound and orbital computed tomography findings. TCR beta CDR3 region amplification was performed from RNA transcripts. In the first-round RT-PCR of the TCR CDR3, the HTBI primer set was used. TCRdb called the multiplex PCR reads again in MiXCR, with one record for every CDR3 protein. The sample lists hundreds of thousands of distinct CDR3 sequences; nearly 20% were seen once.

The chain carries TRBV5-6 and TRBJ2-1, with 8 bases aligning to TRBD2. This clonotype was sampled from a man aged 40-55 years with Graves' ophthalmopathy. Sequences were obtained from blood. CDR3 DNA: TGTGCCAGCAGCCGGGAGGTGGCGGGGGGCTTTGGTTACAATGAGCAGTTCTTC. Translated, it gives CASSREVAGGFGYNEQFF.